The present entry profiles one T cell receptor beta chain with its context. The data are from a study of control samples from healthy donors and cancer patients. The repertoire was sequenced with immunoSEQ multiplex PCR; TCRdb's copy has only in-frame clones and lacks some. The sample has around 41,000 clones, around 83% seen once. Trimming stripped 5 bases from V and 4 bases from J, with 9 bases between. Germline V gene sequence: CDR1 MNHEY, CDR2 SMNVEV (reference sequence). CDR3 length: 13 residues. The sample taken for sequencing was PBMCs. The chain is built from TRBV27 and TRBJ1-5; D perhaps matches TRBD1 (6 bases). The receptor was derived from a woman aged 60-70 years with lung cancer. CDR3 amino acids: CASSTQGNQPQHF. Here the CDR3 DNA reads TGTGCCAGCAGTACGCAGGGGAATCAGCCCCAGCATTTT.